The 6 T cell receptor beta chains in this list originate from one sample, sequenced in a study of CD8+ T cells in alopecia areata. Sequencing templates came from extracted RNA that was reverse transcribed into cDNA. The assay was immunoSEQ multiplex PCR, and TCRdb's table has in-frame clones only and misses some. The table shows about 200,000 clones, with 55% to 70% occurring only once. Treatment specified: oral pan-JAK inhibitor, 5-10 mg twice daily. The sequenced sample was CD4+ T cells sorted from blood, obtained at week 24, from a patient treated with tofacitinib. The receptors come from a human donor with alopecia areata.

A few counts support this clone. The J gene is TRBJ1-4, the V gene TRBV7-2; D is ambiguous. CDR1 is SGHTA and CDR2 is FQGNSA in the germline V gene. V was trimmed by 5 bases and J by 3 bases, leaving 10 bases between them. This CDR3 spans 14 amino acids. The CDR3 loop reads CASSPHISNEKLFF. The CDR3 nucleotides read TGTGCCAGCAGCCCCCACATATCTAATGAAAAACTGTTTTTT. The full variable domain, rest sourced from reference TRBV7-2 and TRBJ1-4, is GAGVSQSPSNKVTEKGKDVELRCDPISGHTALYWYRQSLGQGLEFLIYFQGNSAPDKSGLPSDRFSAERTGGSVSTLTIQRTQQEDSAVYLCASSPHISNEKLFFGSGTQLSVL.

The V and J genes are TRBV29-1 and TRBJ2-5; possibly TRBD1 for D (6 bases). Per germline, CDR1 SQVTM and CDR2 ANQGSEA. CDR3 length equals 13 residues. V lost 3 bases, J lost 5 bases, and 13 bases lay in between. The CDR3 sequence is CSVDLTGRETQYF. In DNA form, the CDR3 reads TGCAGCGTTGATTTAACAGGGCGGGAGACCCAGTACTTC.

This chain joins TRBV28 and TRBJ1-2; TRBD1 aligns across 7 bases. CDR3 length: 13 amino acids. CDR1 MDHEN and CDR2 SYDVKM come from the germline V gene. J gave up 3 bases and V 7 bases, and 5 bases lay outside the gene matches. CDR3 DNA sequence: TGTGCCAGCAACCTGGGGACAGACTATGGCTACACCTTC. Protein sequence: CASNLGTDYGYTF.

This clone has just one count. J is TRBJ2-3 and V is TRBV7-2, with unresolved D. Germline V gives CDR1 SGHTA, CDR2 FQGNSA. Trimming shortened V by 5 bases and J by 3 bases, and 21 bases separated the two germline ends. The CDR3 covers 17 residues. The CDR3 reads CASSPILTGWKTDTQYF. DNA for the CDR3: TGTGCCAGCAGCCCCATCCTCACCGGTTGGAAAACAGATACGCAGTATTTT.

The V gene is TRBV2, the J gene TRBJ2-1; maybe TRBD1 (5 bases). The V end lost 2 bases, the J end lost 3 bases, and 14 bases lay between the germline ends. This CDR3 has 16 residues. Looked up from germline, CDR1 is SNHLY and CDR2 is FYNNEI. CDR3 sequence: CASSEPGARHYNEQFF. Written as DNA, the CDR3 is TGTGCCAGCAGTGAACCTGGGGCGAGGCACTACAATGAGCAGTTCTTC.

This clone appeared once. The chain links TRBV4-3 to TRBJ1-6, with a tentative D call TRBD1 (6 bases). The CDR3 sequence is 15 residues long. Germline V gene data show CDR1 as LGHNA and CDR2 as YSLEER. The ends were cut back, 0 bases at V and 9 bases at J, with 12 bases in the middle. The CDR3 protein is CASSQEGGAGSPLHF. CDR3 DNA sequence: TGCGCCAGCAGCCAAGAGGGGGGCGCGGGTTCACCCCTCCACTTT.